This T cell receptor beta chain emerged from a study of T cell repertoires in ileal Crohn's disease. Study information: About half received postoperative treatment, some ten with thiopurines and 15 to 20 anti-TNF. Per sample, roughly 0.5 micrograms of biopsy DNA were TCRB immunosequenced. Biopsies of inflamed ileum from the surgical specimen form M0 samples.

Only in-frame clones appear in the TCRdb table, and some are missing; sequencing was by immunoSEQ multiplex PCR. This sample has some 6,600 clones; under 85% occur once, and the top ten carry around 10%. Specified time point: inflamed ileum from the surgical specimen. With 5 bases clipped from V and 7 bases from J, the junction kept 10 bases outside the gene matches. Germline V CDR1 and CDR2: SGHAT, FQNNGV. The CDR3 runs 14 residues. The specimen was ileal tissue. V is TRBV11-2 and J is TRBJ1-1; TRBD1 matches at 7 bases. This sequence originates from an adult with Crohn's disease. In nucleotides, the CDR3 is TGTGCCAGCAGCATGGACAGGAAAATTGATGAAGCTTTCTTT. As protein: CASSMDRKIDEAFF.